This T cell receptor beta chain is drawn from a study of shared clonotypes between healthy human individuals. This CDR3 region has 15 residues. CDR1 is SGHRS, CDR2 YFSETQ, per germline. V was clipped by 5 bases and J by 1 base; unmatched bases: 6. The donor population consisted of healthy HIV-negative adults with no recent acute infections or vaccinations. The assay was immunoSEQ multiplex PCR, and TCRdb's table has in-frame clones only and misses some. The sample includes about 700,000 clones, 74% seen only once; the top ten take approximately 1.7%. This receptor was obtained from a woman aged 25 to 39 in good health. Source material: memory CD4+ T cells sorted from blood. Specified subset: CD45RA-negative fraction. This sequence joins TRBV5-1 and TRBJ1-1, with 9 bases matching TRBD1. The CDR3: CASREGQGTNTEAFF. For the CDR3, the DNA is TGCGCCAGCAGGGAGGGACAGGGTACGAACACTGAAGCTTTCTTT.